This TCR beta chain was identified during a study of cytomegalovirus exposure and HLA in healthy donors. Primers for the PCR totalled 60 Vbeta and 13 Jbeta. Libraries were prepared by immunoSEQ multiplex PCR; TCRdb keeps only in-frame clonotypes and omits some of them. The data hold some 90,000 clones, with 65% to 80% observed a single time. The germline V gene encodes CDR1 MGHDK and CDR2 SYGVNS. V was cut by 10 bases and J by 10 bases, with 27 bases left in between. The CDR3 loop spans 15 amino acids. The sample consisted of PBMCs. The chain is built from TRBV25-1 and TRBJ2-3, with D possibly TRBD2 on 5 matching bases. The clonotype originates from a woman aged 70-85 years in good health and CMV-seropositive. For the CDR3, the DNA is TGTGCCACCAAGACTACAGTGGACCCTTACGCGCCGCAGTATTTT. Protein sequence: CATKTTVDPYAPQYF. Full variable domain (rest looked up from reference TRBV25-1 and TRBJ2-3): EADIYQTPRYLVIGTGKKITLECSQTMGHDKMYWYQQDPGMELHLIHYSYGVNSTEKGDLSSESTVSRIRTEHFPLTLESARPSHTSQYLCATKTTVDPYAPQYFGPGTRLTVL.